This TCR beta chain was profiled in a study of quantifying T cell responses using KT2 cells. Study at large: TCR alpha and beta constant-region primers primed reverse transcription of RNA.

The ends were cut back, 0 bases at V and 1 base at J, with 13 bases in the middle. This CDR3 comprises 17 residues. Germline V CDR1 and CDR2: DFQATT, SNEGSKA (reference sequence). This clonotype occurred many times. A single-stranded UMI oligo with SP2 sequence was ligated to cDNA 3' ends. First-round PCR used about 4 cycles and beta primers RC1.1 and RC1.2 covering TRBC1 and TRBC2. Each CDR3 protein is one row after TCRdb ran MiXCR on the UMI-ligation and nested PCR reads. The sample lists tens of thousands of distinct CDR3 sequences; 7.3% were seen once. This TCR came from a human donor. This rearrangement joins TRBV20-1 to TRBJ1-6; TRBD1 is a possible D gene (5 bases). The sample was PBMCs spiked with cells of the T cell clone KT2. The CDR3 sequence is CSARDGTKGSYNSPLHF. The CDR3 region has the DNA TGCAGTGCTAGAGATGGGACCAAGGGTTCCTATAATTCACCCCTCCACTTT.